The rows below give T cell receptor beta chains drawn from one sample of a study of blood T cell repertoires in COVID-19. Data came from immunoSEQ multiplex PCR; TCRdb stores just in-frame clones and leaves some out. Of 250,000 to 400,000 clones in the sample, more than 70% were seen once. The sample consisted of peripheral blood. The source of these receptors is a woman aged 25 to 39 with COVID-19, enrolled during active disease. Each CDR3 is given with its conserved first and last residue. The D gene is left open where the match is weak. The listing skips clone size in some rows; elsewhere it reads once, few, many or a size class.

v_gene	j_gene	d_gene	abundance	CDR3aa	CDR3nt
TRBV3-1/TRBV3-2	TRBJ2-7	TRBD2	few	CASSPGIAGAHYEQYF	TGTGCCAGCAGCCCCGGGATAGCGGGGGCCCACTACGAGCAGTACTTC
TRBV5-1	TRBJ2-2	-	-	CASSLEEAGELFF	TGCGCCAGCAGCTTGGAGGAGGCCGGGGAGCTGTTTTTT
TRBV10-3	TRBJ1-1	-	-	CAIRETVNTEAFF	TGTGCCATCAGGGAGACGGTTAACACTGAAGCTTTCTTT
TRBV30	TRBJ2-7	TRBD2	-	CAWSFSGGAYSYEQYF	TGTGCCTGGAGTTTTAGCGGGGGGGCCTACTCCTACGAGCAGTACTTC
TRBV7-8	TRBJ2-2	TRBD1	-	CASSLTGGGTGELFF	TGTGCCAGCAGCTTAACAGGGGGAGGAACCGGGGAGCTGTTTTTT
TRBV6-1	TRBJ2-5	-	-	CASSEEEGAGMETQYF	TGTGCCAGCAGTGAAGAGGAGGGGGCGGGCATGGAGACCCAGTACTTC
TRBV6-5	TRBJ1-2	TRBD1	-	CASSRGQGIGYTF	TGTGCCAGCAGTCGGGGACAGGGGATTGGCTACACCTTC
TRBV13	TRBJ2-1	-	-	CASRAGVGEQFF	TGTGCCAGCAGGGCAGGGGTTGGTGAGCAGTTCTTC
TRBV7-2	TRBJ1-2	TRBD1	-	CASSPLTGAGYTF	TGTGCCAGCAGCCCCTTGACAGGGGCCGGCTACACCTTC
TRBV6-5	TRBJ1-2	TRBD1	-	CASSLSGTGYGYTF	TGTGCCAGCAGCTTATCCGGGACAGGGTATGGCTACACCTTC
TRBV6-5	TRBJ2-3	-	-	CASSYGLRTDTQYF	TGTGCCAGCAGTTACGGACTTCGCACAGATACGCAGTATTTT
TRBV5-1	TRBJ2-1	-	-	CASSLGWSSSYNEQFF	TGCGCCAGCAGCTTGGGATGGTCGAGCTCCTACAATGAGCAGTTCTTC